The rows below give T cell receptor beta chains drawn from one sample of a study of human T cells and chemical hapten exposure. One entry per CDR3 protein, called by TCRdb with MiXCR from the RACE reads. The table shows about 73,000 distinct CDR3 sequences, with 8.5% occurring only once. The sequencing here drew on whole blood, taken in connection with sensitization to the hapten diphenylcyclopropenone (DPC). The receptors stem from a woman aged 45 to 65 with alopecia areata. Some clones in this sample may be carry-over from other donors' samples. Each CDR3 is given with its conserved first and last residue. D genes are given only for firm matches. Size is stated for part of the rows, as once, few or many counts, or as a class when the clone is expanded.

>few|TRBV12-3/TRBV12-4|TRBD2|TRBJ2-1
TGTGCCAGCAGTACCGGGGGGGATGAGCAGTTCTTC
CASSTGGDEQFF
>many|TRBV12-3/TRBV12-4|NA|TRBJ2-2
TGTGCCAGCAGTGCGACCGGGAAGAACACCGGGGAGCTGTTTTTT
CASSATGKNTGELFF
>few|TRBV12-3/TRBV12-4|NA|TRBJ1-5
TGTGCCAGCAATTTACTTCAAGGCAATCAGCCCCAGCATTTT
CASNLLQGNQPQHF
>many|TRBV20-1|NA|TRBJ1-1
TGCAGTGCTAGATCAGGGAGAAACACTGAAGCTTTCTTT
CSARSGRNTEAFF
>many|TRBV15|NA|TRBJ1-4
TGTGCCACCAGCCCCGGGGCAACTAATGAAAAACTGTTTTTT
CATSPGATNEKLFF
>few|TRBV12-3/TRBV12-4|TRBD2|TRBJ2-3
TGTGCCAGCAGTTTAGCTGCTAGCGGTGCGCAGTATTTT
CASSLAASGAQYF
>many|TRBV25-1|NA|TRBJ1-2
TGTGCCAGTTCGGGGGGCTATGGCTACACCTTC
CASSGGYGYTF
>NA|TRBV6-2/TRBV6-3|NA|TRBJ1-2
TGTGCCAGCAGTGACTCCGGGACTCGGAGAGAGTATGGCTACACCTTC
CASSDSGTRREYGYTF
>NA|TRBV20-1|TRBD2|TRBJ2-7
TGCAGTGCTTTCATTTTAGCGGGTCCGTCCTACGAGCAGTACTTC
CSAFILAGPSYEQYF
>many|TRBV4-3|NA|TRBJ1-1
TGCGCCAGCAGCCAAGTGGCGGGGGCGCCGACGGCTTTCTTT
CASSQVAGAPTAFF
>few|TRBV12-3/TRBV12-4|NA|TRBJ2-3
TGTGCCAGCAGTTTTTCGGGGGGCTCGGAGCGCACAGATACGCAGTATTTT
CASSFSGGSERTDTQYF
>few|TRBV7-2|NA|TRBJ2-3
TGTGCCAGCAGCTTAACGTTTATGGGAGGCAAAAGCACAGATACGCAGTATTTT
CASSLTFMGGKSTDTQYF
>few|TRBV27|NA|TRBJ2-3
TGTGCCAGCAGCCGCCAGCGTACGGCAGGGGATACGCAGTATTTT
CASSRQRTAGDTQYF
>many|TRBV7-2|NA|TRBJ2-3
TGTGCCAGCAGCTACACAGATACGCAGTATTTT
CASSYTDTQYF
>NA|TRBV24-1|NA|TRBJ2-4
TGTGCCACCAGTGATCCTGCTTTGGGAAACATTCAGTACTTC
CATSDPALGNIQYF
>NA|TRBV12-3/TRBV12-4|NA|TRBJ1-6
TGTGCCAGCAGTTTTACGGTCGGGGATTCACCCCTCCACTTT
CASSFTVGDSPLHF
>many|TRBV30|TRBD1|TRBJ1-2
TGTGCCTGGAGTGTAATCCAGGGGGTTGGCTACACCTTC
CAWSVIQGVGYTF
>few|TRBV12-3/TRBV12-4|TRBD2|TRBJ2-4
TGTGCCAGCAGTCCCCGACTAGCGGGAGGAGCCAAAAACATTCAGTACTTC
CASSPRLAGGAKNIQYF
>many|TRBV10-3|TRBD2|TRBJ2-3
TGTGCCATCAGCCCACTAGCGGTTACTAGCACAGATACGCAGTATTTT
CAISPLAVTSTDTQYF
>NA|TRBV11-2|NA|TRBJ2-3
TGTGCCAGCACGCCCTCGACAGATACGCAGTATTTT
CASTPSTDTQYF
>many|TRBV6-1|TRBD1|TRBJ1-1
TGTGCCAGCAGTGAGATAGGGGGCGGTGATGAAGCTTTCTTT
CASSEIGGGDEAFF
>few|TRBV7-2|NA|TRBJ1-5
TGTGCCAGCAGCTTAGAGGGCAGCGCCAATCAGCCCCAGCATTTT
CASSLEGSANQPQHF
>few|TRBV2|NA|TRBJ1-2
TGTGCCAGCATCGAGAGGTTCGGGGCATACTTC
CASIERFGAYF
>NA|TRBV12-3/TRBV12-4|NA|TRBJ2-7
TGTGCCAGCAGCGCCCGGACTGGCCCCTTGTACGAGCAGTACTTC
CASSARTGPLYEQYF
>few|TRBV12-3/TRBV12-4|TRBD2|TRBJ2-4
TGTGCCAGCCTCGGCGGGGGGGCCAAAAACATTCAGTACTTC
CASLGGGAKNIQYF
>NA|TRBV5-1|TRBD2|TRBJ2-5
TGCGCCAGCAGACGAGCGGGGGCTGAACAAGAGACCCAGTACTTC
CASRRAGAEQETQYF
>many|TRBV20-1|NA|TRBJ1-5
TGCAGTGCTAGAGTGGCCAGGGAGTTAAATCAGCCCCAGCATTTT
CSARVARELNQPQHF
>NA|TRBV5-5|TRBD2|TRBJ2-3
TGTGCCAGCAGCTTTAAGACGGGACTATCACCGCAGTATTTT
CASSFKTGLSPQYF
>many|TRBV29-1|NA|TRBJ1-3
TGCAGCGCTGCGAGAGGAAACACCATATATTTT
CSAARGNTIYF
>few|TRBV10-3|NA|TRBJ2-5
TGTGCCATCAGTGACCAGGGAGAGACCCAGTACTTC
CAISDQGETQYF
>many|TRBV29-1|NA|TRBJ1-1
TGCAGCGGTGGGAAGGGGATAAGGAGCACTGAAGCTTTCTTT
CSGGKGIRSTEAFF
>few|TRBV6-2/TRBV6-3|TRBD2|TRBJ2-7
TGTGCCAGCAGTTCGGCGGGAGTGCACGAGCAGTACTTC
CASSSAGVHEQYF
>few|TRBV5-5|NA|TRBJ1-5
TGTGCCAGCAGCGGGGGTGCGGGCCACAATCAGCCCCAGCATTTT
CASSGGAGHNQPQHF
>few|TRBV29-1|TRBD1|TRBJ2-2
TGCAGCGTTGACAGGGGGCGCGGGGAGCTGTTTTTT
CSVDRGRGELFF
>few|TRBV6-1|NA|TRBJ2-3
TGTGCCAGCAGTGAACTCGGCCTCACAGATACGCAGTATTTT
CASSELGLTDTQYF
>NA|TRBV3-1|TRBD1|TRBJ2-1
TGTGCCAGCAGCCGGGACAGTGGCTCCTACAATGAGCAGTTCTTC
CASSRDSGSYNEQFF
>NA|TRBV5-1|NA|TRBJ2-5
TGCGCCAGCAGCTTCTCGATAACCGAAGAGACCCAGTACTTC
CASSFSITEETQYF
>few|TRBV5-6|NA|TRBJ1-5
TGTGCCAGCAGCCAGGGAAGGGTCAATCAGCCCCAGCATTTT
CASSQGRVNQPQHF
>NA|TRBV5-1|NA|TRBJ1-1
TGCGCCAGCAGCCCCTTCGTCGAGAACACTGAAGCTTTCTTT
CASSPFVENTEAFF
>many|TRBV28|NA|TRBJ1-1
TGTGCCAGGGGTTGTGGCACTGAAGCTTTCTTT
CARGCGTEAFF
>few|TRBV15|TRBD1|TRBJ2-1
TGTGCCACCAGCAGAGGCCCACTTACGGGACAGGGTCATGAGCAGTTCTTC
CATSRGPLTGQGHEQFF
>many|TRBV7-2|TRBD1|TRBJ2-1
TGTGCCAGCAGCCCCGGGACAGGGACTTCCTACAATGAGCAGTTCTTC
CASSPGTGTSYNEQFF
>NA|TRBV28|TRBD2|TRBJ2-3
TGTGCCAGCAGTCGCACAGCGGGACGGTCGACAGATACGCAGTATTTT
CASSRTAGRSTDTQYF
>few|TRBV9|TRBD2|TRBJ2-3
TGTGCCAGCAGCCCCCCGGGACTAGCAAGCACAGATACGCAGTATTTT
CASSPPGLASTDTQYF
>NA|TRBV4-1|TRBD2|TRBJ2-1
TGCGCCAGCAGCCACGGGACTAGCGGGTATTCGTTC
CASSHGTSGYSF
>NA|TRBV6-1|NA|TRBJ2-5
TGTGCCAGTGGACCCGAAGAGACCCAGTACTTC
CASGPEETQYF
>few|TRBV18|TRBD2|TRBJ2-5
TGTGCCAGCTCTCCGACTAGCGGGGGAGAGACCCAGTACTTC
CASSPTSGGETQYF
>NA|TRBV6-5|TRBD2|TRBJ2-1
TGTGCCAGCAAAGCGGGAGGAGGGAATGAGCAGTTCTTC
CASKAGGGNEQFF
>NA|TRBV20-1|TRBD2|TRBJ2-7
TGCAGTGCTAGAAAACTAGCGGGAGAGTACGAGCAGTACTTC
CSARKLAGEYEQYF
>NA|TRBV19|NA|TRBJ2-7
TGTGCCAGTAGTTACGGGGCCGAGCAGTACTTC
CASSYGAEQYF
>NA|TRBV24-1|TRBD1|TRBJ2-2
TGTGCCACCAGTGATTCACGACAGGGACCCACCGGGGAGCTGTTTTTT
CATSDSRQGPTGELFF
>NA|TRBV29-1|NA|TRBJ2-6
TGCAGCGTTGAAGGCCCGTTAGGGTCGGGGGCCAACGTCCTGACTTTC
CSVEGPLGSGANVLTF
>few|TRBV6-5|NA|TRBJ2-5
TGTGCCAGCAGTTACTGGTTGGGCGAGACCCAGTACTTC
CASSYWLGETQYF
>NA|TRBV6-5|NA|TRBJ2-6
TGTGCCAGTACCTCGTCTGGGGCCAACGTCCTGACTTTC
CASTSSGANVLTF
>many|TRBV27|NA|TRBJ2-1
TGTGCCAGCAGTTTCAAGGCGGGATTACTCTACAGCTCCTACAATGAGCAGTTCTTC
CASSFKAGLLYSSYNEQFF
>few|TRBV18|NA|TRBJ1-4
TGTGCCAGCTCACCAGTGGCAGTTGAAAAACTGTTTTTT
CASSPVAVEKLFF
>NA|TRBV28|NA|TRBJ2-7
TGTGCCAGCAGCCGAATCTACGAGCAGTACTTC
CASSRIYEQYF
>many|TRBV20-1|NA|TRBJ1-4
TGCAGTGCTAGGCACATGGGAGCCTTAAATGAAAAACTGTTTTTT
CSARHMGALNEKLFF
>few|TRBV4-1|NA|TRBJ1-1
TGCGCCAGCAGCCTCAGGACAGCCCAGAACACTGAAGCTTTCTTT
CASSLRTAQNTEAFF